The 21 T cell receptor beta chains below were found in one sample sequenced in a study of blood T cell repertoires in COVID-19. The method was immunoSEQ multiplex PCR; TCRdb's version includes in-frame clones alone and lacks a portion of them. The sample carries about 300,000 clones, more than 85% recorded once. The sample taken for sequencing was peripheral blood. The receptors shown here come from a woman aged 30 to 39 with COVID-19, enrolled during active disease.

The chain carries TRBV15 and TRBJ1-3, with D possibly matching TRBD1 (6 bases). V lost 0 bases, J lost 3 bases, and 12 bases lay in between. Germline V gene sequence: CDR1 LNHNV, CDR2 YYDKDF (reference sequence). This CDR3 contains 16 residues. Written as DNA, the CDR3 is TGTGCCACCAGCAGAGATGCACAGGGCGGTGGAAACACCATATATTTT. This codes for CATSRDAQGGGNTIYF.

The V gene is TRBV30, the J gene TRBJ2-1, with TRBD2 identical over 8 bases. V lost 0 bases, J lost 6 bases, and 4 bases stayed unmatched. The CDR3 has 14 amino acids. Germline CDR1 GTSNPN, CDR2 SVGIG (reference sequence). The CDR3 loop is CAWSVGGTSNEQFF. CDR3 nucleotides: TGTGCCTGGAGTGTGGGAGGGACTAGCAATGAGCAGTTCTTC.

The chain carries TRBV11-2 and TRBJ2-1; 8 bases map to TRBD2. Germline CDR1 SGHAT, CDR2 FQNNGV. The junction had 6 bases not matched to a gene; V was cut back by 1 base and J by 4 bases. This CDR3 is built from 16 residues. The CDR3 sequence: CASSLGPSGGYNEQFF. DNA for the CDR3: TGTGCCAGCAGCTTAGGCCCGAGCGGGGGATACAATGAGCAGTTCTTC.

This clone was counted a few times. This chain uses TRBV3-1 (or the pseudogene TRBV3-2) with TRBJ2-7, with D maybe TRBD1 (5 bases). CDR1 is LGHDT and CDR2 is YNNKEL in the germline V gene (reference sequence). CDR3 length: 17 amino acids. V shed 1 base and J shed 3 bases, with 19 bases lying between them. The CDR3 DNA reads as TGTGCCAGCAGCCAAGTAGGGTTTTTAGGGGCTATCTACGAGCAGTACTTC. It is translated as CASSQVGFLGAIYEQYF.

The rearrangement joins TRBV19 to TRBJ2-3, with D perhaps matching TRBD2 (6 bases). CDR1 and CDR2 from the germline V gene are LNHDA and SQIVND (reference sequence). This CDR3 is 16 amino acids long. Trimming left V 5 bases short and J 1 base short, with 16 bases between. The CDR3 nucleotides read TGTGCCAGTAGTGTCGGGACTTCCCTTGGCACAGATACGCAGTATTTT. Amino acid sequence: CASSVGTSLGTDTQYF.

V gene TRBV30 combines with J gene TRBJ1-1; D perhaps matches TRBD1 (5 bases). CDR1 is GTSNPN and CDR2 is SVGIG in the germline V gene (reference sequence). The germline V and J ends were trimmed by 3 bases and 3 bases, with 11 bases remaining between them. The CDR3 is made up of 13 amino acids. CDR3 sequence (DNA): TGTGCCTGGAGCCTGGGGGGGGACACTGAAGCTTTCTTT. Its protein is CAWSLGGDTEAFF.

The chain employs TRBV27 and TRBJ1-2, with 9 bases identical to TRBD1. Germline values: CDR1 MNHEY, CDR2 SMNVEV (reference sequence). V dropped 10 bases and J dropped 7; count of bases not matched to a gene: 10. This CDR3 has 13 amino acids. Written as DNA, the CDR3 is TGTGCCATCGAAGGGGACAGGGTGGGTGGCTACACCTTC. This translates into CAIEGDRVGGYTF.

V gene TRBV5-4 combines with J gene TRBJ2-7, with a possible D match to TRBD2 (5 bases). V was trimmed by 4 bases and J by 2 bases, leaving 16 bases between them. This CDR3 spans 15 amino acids. From germline, CDR1 is SGHNT and CDR2 YYREEE (reference sequence). Here the CDR3 DNA reads TGTGCCAGCAGCGTACAGTCAACGGGAACCTACGAGCAGTACTTC. This encodes CASSVQSTGTYEQYF.

This chain links TRBV5-1 with TRBJ1-4; D unresolved. This CDR3 is 14 amino acids long. Looked up from germline, CDR1 is SGHRS and CDR2 is YFSETQ. V was pared by 0 bases and J by 13 bases, with 16 bases between. The CDR3 coding sequence is TGCGCCAGCAGCTTGGAGGCGGTCGCGGGGATACTGTTTTTT. Translation: CASSLEAVAGILFF.

The chain uses TRBV20-1 and TRBJ2-7; 8 bases match TRBD2. Germline CDR1 and CDR2: DFQATT and SNEGSKA (reference sequence). Trimming removed 3 bases from V and 4 bases from J; junction bases left unmatched: 20. This CDR3 is 18 amino acids long. As DNA, the CDR3 is TGCAGTGCTAGTGCCCCTCATCTCTCCAGCGGGAGCTTTTACGAGCAGTACTTC. It encodes CSASAPHLSSGSFYEQYF.

The V gene is TRBV5-1, the J gene TRBJ2-3; 11 bases line up with TRBD2. Germline CDR1 SGHRS, CDR2 YFSETQ. Unmatched junction bases numbered 7, after V lost 4 bases and J lost 6 bases. This CDR3 comprises 15 residues. The CDR3 DNA follows: TGCGCCAGCAGCCTCGGGACTAGCGGTCCGGATACGCAGTATTTT. Protein: CASSLGTSGPDTQYF.

The chain recombines TRBV11-2 with TRBJ2-1, with 12 bases matching TRBD2. Germline V gene data show CDR1 as SGHAT and CDR2 as FQNNGV. CDR3 length equals 19 residues. Losses at the gene ends were 5 bases for V and 6 bases for J; bases not matched to a gene: 17. The CDR3 protein is CASSPRLAGDSSVRNEQFF. CDR3 coding DNA: TGTGCCAGCAGCCCCAGACTAGCGGGAGATTCATCTGTTCGCAATGAGCAGTTCTTC.

V and J are TRBV13 and TRBJ2-3; tentatively, D is TRBD2 (5 bases). V was pared by 5 bases and J by 0 bases, with 9 bases between. Looked up from germline, CDR1 is PRHDT and CDR2 is FYEKMQ (reference sequence). This CDR3 is 14 amino acids long. CDR3 in amino acids: CASSPRVSTDTQYF. CDR3 nucleotides: TGTGCCAGCAGCCCGCGGGTCAGCACAGATACGCAGTATTTT.

The chain has TRBV5-4 and TRBJ1-2, with no clear D. The CDR3 sequence is 15 residues long. The germline gives CDR1 SGHNT, CDR2 YYREEE (reference sequence). Trimming removed 1 base from V and 2 bases from J, with 12 bases in between. Here the CDR3 reads CASSLNEGVNYGYTF. The CDR3, as DNA: TGTGCCAGCAGCTTGAATGAAGGAGTAAACTATGGCTACACCTTC.

This clone has just one count. The chain has TRBV7-9 and TRBJ2-2, with 15 bases that match TRBD2. Trimming took 5 bases from V and 7 from J; bases not matched to a gene: 5. Germline V gene data show CDR1 as SEHNR and CDR2 as FQNEAQ (reference sequence). The CDR3 extends over 16 amino acids. The CDR3, as DNA: TGTGCCAGCAGCCTGGGACTAGCGGGAGGAATCGGGGAGCTGTTTTTT. Protein: CASSLGLAGGIGELFF.

This chain links TRBV29-1 with TRBJ1-2; 8 bases match TRBD1. This CDR3 comprises 13 residues. Germline V gene lookup returns CDR1 SQVTM and CDR2 ANQGSEA. The V gene end was trimmed by 4 bases and the J gene end by 8 bases; junction bases not matched to a gene: 9. As DNA, the CDR3 is TGCAGCGTTGCTTCCAGGGGGCCATTCGGCTACACCTTC. Translated, it gives CSVASRGPFGYTF.

The chain has TRBV7-9 and TRBJ1-2; D is perhaps TRBD1 (5 bases). The CDR3 extends over 13 amino acids. Trimming shortened V by 1 base and J by 6 bases, and 9 bases separated the two germline ends. Germline lookup yields CDR1 SEHNR and CDR2 FQNEAQ (reference sequence). CDR3 DNA sequence: TGTGCCAGCAGCTTAGGGGGAGGGGATGGCTACACCTTC. It encodes CASSLGGGDGYTF.

This clone appeared once. The chain has TRBV6-5 and TRBJ1-2, with TRBD1 matching over 11 bases. This CDR3 region has 15 residues. CDR1 is MNHEY, CDR2 SVGAGI, per germline. Germline trimming cut 6 bases from V and 0 bases from J; bases unmatched to any gene: 3. CDR3 sequence (DNA): TGTGCCAGCAGCCAGGGACAGGGGGCTAACTATGGCTACACCTTC. Its translation is CASSQGQGANYGYTF.

The chain combines TRBV2 with TRBJ2-7; TRBD2 matches 7 bases. Trimming removed 5 bases from V and 6 bases from J; junction bases left unmatched: 13. Per germline, CDR1 SNHLY and CDR2 FYNNEI. The CDR3 is made up of 15 amino acids. The CDR3 loop reads CASSPQSAGAGEQYF. In nucleotides, the CDR3 is TGTGCCAGCAGTCCCCAGTCGGCGGGAGCGGGCGAGCAGTACTTC.

The chain uses TRBV27 and TRBJ2-7; 7 bases agree with TRBD2. The germline CDR1 and CDR2 sequences are MNHEY and SMNVEV (reference sequence). The CDR3 extends over 15 amino acids. V gave up 4 bases and J gave up 5 bases; unmatched junction bases: 11. The CDR3 is CASSYGGGPRNEQYF. The CDR3 bases are TGTGCCAGCAGTTACGGGGGAGGGCCTCGGAACGAGCAGTACTTC.

This rearrangement joins TRBV5-6 to TRBJ1-4; no reliable D call. This CDR3 has 15 amino acids. V was shortened by 1 base and J by 8 bases, with 15 bases between the two germline ends. Germline lookup yields CDR1 SGHDT and CDR2 YYEEEE. The CDR3 DNA is TGTGCCAGCAGCTTGTTCTCCGACTGGGTAGAAAAACTGTTTTTT. Encoded protein: CASSLFSDWVEKLFF.